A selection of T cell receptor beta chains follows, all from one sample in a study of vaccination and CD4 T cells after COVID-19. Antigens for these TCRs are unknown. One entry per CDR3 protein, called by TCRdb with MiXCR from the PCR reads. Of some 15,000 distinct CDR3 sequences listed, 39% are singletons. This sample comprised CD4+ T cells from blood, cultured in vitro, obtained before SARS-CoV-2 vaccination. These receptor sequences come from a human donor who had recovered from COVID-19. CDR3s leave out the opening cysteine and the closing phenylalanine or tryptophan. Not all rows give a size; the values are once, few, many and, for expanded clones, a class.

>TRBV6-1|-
ASETDFRGRNQPQH
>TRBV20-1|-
SATTGVLRYGYT
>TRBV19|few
ASTSRYNEQF
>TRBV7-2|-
ASSPGAPSDTQY
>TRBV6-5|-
ASSYSPGNTEAF
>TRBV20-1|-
SARDLYSGANVLT
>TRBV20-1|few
SARGRDKYNEQF
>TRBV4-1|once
ASSQDRVRGGTEAF
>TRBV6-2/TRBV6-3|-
ASSNTGVLGTEAF
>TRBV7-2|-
ASSLNGILYEQY
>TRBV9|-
ASSVAPGLSTSPLH
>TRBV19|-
ASGTSRTGELF
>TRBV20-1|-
SARAPGLPNIQY
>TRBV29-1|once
SVEGDHTDTQY
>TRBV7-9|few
ASSFRRSRLGDTQY
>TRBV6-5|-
ASSYLLKGETQY